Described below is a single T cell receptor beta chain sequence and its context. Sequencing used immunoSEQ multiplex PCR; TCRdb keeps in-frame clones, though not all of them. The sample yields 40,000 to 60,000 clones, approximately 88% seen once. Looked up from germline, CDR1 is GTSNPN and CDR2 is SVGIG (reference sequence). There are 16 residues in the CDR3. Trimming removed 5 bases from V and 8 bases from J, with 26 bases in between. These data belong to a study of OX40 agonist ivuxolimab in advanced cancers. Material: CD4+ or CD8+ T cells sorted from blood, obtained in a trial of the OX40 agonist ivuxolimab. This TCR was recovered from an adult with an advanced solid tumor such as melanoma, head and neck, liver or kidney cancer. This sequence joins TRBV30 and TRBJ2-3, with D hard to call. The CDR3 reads CAWSALELRWGRTQYF. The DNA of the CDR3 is TGTGCCTGGTCCGCCCTTGAACTCCGTTGGGGTCGTACGCAGTATTTT. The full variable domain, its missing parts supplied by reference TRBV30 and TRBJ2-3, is SQTIHQWPATLVQPVGSPLSLECTVEGTSNPNLYWYRQAAGRGLQLLFYSVGIGQISSEVPQNLSASRPQDRQFILSSKKLLLSDSGFYLCAWSALELRWGRTQYFGPGTRLTVL.